This T cell receptor beta chain was sequenced during a study of shared clonotypes between healthy human individuals. Turning to the study itself: Plates per donor: three CD4 naive, three CD4 memory, two CD8 naive, one CD8 memory.

TCRdb's table, derived via immunoSEQ multiplex PCR, lists solely in-frame clones and lacks some. The table lists about 2.1 million clones, approximately 94% of them singletons, with under 2% in the top ten. Naive CD8 cells lacked CD45RO, underwent positive selection for CCR7 and left out terminally differentiated effector memory CD45RA+ cells. All donors qualified as healthy HIV-negative adults and had experienced no recent acute infections or vaccinations. Each donor was a Caucasian adult residing in Nashville, Tennessee. The receptor was derived from a man younger than 35 in good health. Some clones in this sample may be carry-over from other donors' samples. Specimen: naive CD8+ T cells from PBMCs.

The CDR3 DNA reads as TGCAGCGCCGACCTACCGAGGGCGAACACTGAAGCTTTCTTT. Amino acid sequence: CSADLPRANTEAFF. The chain employs TRBV29-1 and TRBJ1-1; no reliable D call. CDR3 size: 14 residues. Trimming left V 7 bases short and J 1 base short, with 16 bases between. Germline CDR1 and CDR2: SQVTM and ANQGSEA.